This T cell receptor beta chain was obtained from a study of T-cell reconstitution after alpha-beta-depleted transplantation in children. Findings of the study overall: In patients about two months after transplant, alpha-beta T cells reportedly arose from several hundred expanded graft clones. A year post-transplant, T-cell counts and diversity derived mostly from newly produced T cells.

Preparation of the TCRbeta library used unique molecular identifiers. TCRdb reprocessed the PCR reads with MiXCR, giving one entry per CDR3 protein. The sample contains about 180,000 distinct CDR3 sequences, 11% of which appear only once. As concerns this clonotype: Its antigen is still unknown.

The sequence was collected from a boy aged 2 to 10 with acute myeloid leukemia, due to receive a stem cell transplant. The sample consisted of PBMCs, taken before TCRalphabeta/CD19-depleted stem cell transplant.

In nucleotides, the CDR3 is TGTGCCAGCAGCCTTTGGGTCCACGAGACCCAGTACTTC. Its protein product is CASSLWVHETQYF. V gene TRBV4-2 combines with J gene TRBJ2-5; no clear D. Germline V gives CDR1 LGHNA, CDR2 YNFKEQ. The V gene lost 4 bases and the J gene lost 5 bases, with 11 bases spanning the gap. The CDR3 runs 13 residues.